This TCR beta chain appears in the sequencing data of a study of T cells in Graves' hyperthyroidism and ophthalmopathy. Study-wide background: At initial diagnosis, before any treatment had begun, peripheral blood was obtained. Whole-study findings and limits: Among thyroid clonotypes expanded above 0.001, most also appeared in blood. Ophthalmopathy was separated from stable hyperthyroidism by a 13 V-J model.

Comment on this clonotype: Its specificity is unknown.

There were TCR beta CDR3 regions amplified from RNA transcripts. Researchers ran a first-round RT-PCR on the TCR CDR3 using the HTBI primer set. TCRdb fed the multiplex PCR reads into MiXCR, producing one record per CDR3 protein. The table lists a few hundred thousand distinct CDR3 sequences, around 14% of them singletons, with 30% to 35% in the top ten. This clonotype was obtained from a young woman with Graves' hyperthyroidism. Sequencing input: blood.

This CDR3 is CASSHTTSDGYTF. The DNA of the CDR3 is TGTGCCAGCAGCCACACGACCTCCGATGGCTACACCTTC. V and J are TRBV7-9 and TRBJ1-2; D gene ambiguous. V lost 5 bases and J 6 bases, leaving 13 bases between the germline ends. The CDR3 length is 13 residues. CDR1 is SEHNR, CDR2 FQNEAQ, per germline (reference sequence).